This TCR beta chain was identified in a study of spatial heterogeneity in lung cancer. Time point in this sample: sample taken at primary tumor resection. Whole RNA, which was extracted from tumor, nontumor lung tissue or frozen PBMC, was sequenced without any cell sorting. Carried by each TCR cDNA molecule was a unique molecular identifier. Using its own MiXCR run on the 5' RACE reads, TCRdb lists one record per CDR3 protein. The table shows under 100,000 distinct CDR3 sequences, with roughly 10% occurring only once. This clonotype was seen more than once but under ten times. This TCR came from a male donor with early-stage non-small cell lung cancer. The source material was PBMCs, sampled at surgery.

This CDR3 is CAISEAGTGAYEQYF. The CDR3 coding sequence is TGTGCCATCAGTGAGGCCGGGACAGGAGCCTACGAGCAGTACTTC. The chain employs TRBV10-3 and TRBJ2-7; 8 positions match TRBD1. The V segment lost 2 bases and the J segment 2 bases; nucleotides outside the gene matches: 5. CDR1 and CDR2 from the germline V gene are ENHRY and SYGVKD. This CDR3 region has 15 residues.